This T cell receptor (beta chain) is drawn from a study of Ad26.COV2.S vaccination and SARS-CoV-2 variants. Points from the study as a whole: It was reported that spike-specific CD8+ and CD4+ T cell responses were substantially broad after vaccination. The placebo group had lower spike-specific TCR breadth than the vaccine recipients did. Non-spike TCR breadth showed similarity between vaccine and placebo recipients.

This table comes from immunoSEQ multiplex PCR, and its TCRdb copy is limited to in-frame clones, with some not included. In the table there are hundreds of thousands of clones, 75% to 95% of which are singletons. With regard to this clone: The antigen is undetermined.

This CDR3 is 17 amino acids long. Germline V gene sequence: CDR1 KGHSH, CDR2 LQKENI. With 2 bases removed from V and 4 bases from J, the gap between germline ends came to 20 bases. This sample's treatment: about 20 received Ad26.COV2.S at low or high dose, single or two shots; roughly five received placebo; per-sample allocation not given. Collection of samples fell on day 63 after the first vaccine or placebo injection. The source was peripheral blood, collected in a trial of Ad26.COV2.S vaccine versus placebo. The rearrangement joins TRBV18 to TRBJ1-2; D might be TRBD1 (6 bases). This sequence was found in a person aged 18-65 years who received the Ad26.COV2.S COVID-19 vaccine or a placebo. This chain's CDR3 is CASSPRYGEDSFYGYTF. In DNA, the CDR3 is TGTGCCAGCTCACCAAGGTACGGCGAGGACAGTTTCTATGGCTACACCTTC.